Here is one T cell receptor (beta chain) with its context. These data originate in a study of sequential checkpoint blockade in melanoma. TCRdb's copy holds only in-frame clones and misses some; the assay was immunoSEQ multiplex PCR. This sample carries about 20,000 clones, 80% to 90% of them seen once, and the ten largest clones take under 65%. Treatment described: randomized to nivolumab then ipilimumab (arm A) or the reverse (arm B). No patient had prior DNA-damaging chemotherapy. Germline V gives CDR1 SGHKS, CDR2 YYEKEE (reference sequence). Trimming removed 3 bases at V and 0 bases at J, with 10 bases between. The CDR3 covers 16 residues.

The genes are TRBV5-5 and TRBJ1-6, with a possible D match to TRBD1 (5 bases). This clonotype was sampled from a human donor with melanoma. Sequencing used CD8+ T cells sorted from blood (inferred from file names), obtained from a patient given nivolumab and ipilimumab in sequence. The CDR3 DNA reads TGTGCCAGCAGCTCTAGACAGAGCTCCTATAATTCACCCCTCCACTTT. Translating gives CASSSRQSSYNSPLHF.